This T cell receptor beta chain was observed in a study of T cells of healthy individuals. Germline V lookup: CDR1 MDHEN, CDR2 SYDVKM. This CDR3 has 15 residues. After removal of 5 bases from V and 0 bases from J, the junction contained 6 bases not matched to a gene. TCRdb recomputed calls from the 5' RACE reads with MiXCR, one row per CDR3 protein. Of about 82,000 distinct CDR3 sequences listed, about 5% are singletons. This clonotype was detected a few times. The source is a female donor in good health. This rearrangement joins TRBV28 to TRBJ2-7; 8 positions agree with TRBD2. For the CDR3, the DNA is TGTGCCAGCAGTCCCTCCAGCGGGAGCTCCTACGAGCAGTACTTC. This sequence encodes CASSPSSGSSYEQYF.